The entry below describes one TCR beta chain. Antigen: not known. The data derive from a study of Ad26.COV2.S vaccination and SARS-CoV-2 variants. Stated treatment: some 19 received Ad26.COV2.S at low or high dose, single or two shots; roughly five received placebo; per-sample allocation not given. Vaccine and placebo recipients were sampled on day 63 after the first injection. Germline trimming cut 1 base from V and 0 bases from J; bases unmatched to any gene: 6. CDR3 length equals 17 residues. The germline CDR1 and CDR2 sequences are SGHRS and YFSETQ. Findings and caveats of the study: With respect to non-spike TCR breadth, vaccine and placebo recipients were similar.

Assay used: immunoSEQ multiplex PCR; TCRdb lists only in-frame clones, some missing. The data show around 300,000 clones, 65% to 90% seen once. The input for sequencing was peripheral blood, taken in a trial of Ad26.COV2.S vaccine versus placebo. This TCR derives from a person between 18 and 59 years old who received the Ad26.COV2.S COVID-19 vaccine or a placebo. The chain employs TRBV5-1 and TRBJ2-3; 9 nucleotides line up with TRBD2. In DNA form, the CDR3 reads TGCGCCAGCAGCTTGAGGCGGGGGGGCCTTAGCACAGATACGCAGTATTTT. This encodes CASSLRRGGLSTDTQYF.